The entry below gives a single T cell receptor (beta chain) sequence along with its context. There is no known antigen for this receptor. Per-base qualities were not stored, and no clone one base away is much larger. The CDR3 measures 15 amino acids from cysteine to phenylalanine. Only the CDR3 portion is preserved as DNA: 45 bases, with reading frame beginning at the first base. At the junction V is shortened by 2 bases and J by 6 bases; bases outside the gene matches: 5. CDR1 and CDR2 are drawn from the germline V gene: SGHRS, YFSETQ. This record comes from a study of shared clonotypes between healthy human individuals (dated by TCRdb to the early 2020s). The study in broad terms: The cohort comprised two women and a few men aged 18 to 49 years. For each donor, CD4 naive and CD4 memory were each run on three plates, CD8 naive on two plates, and CD8 memory on one plate. To increase sequencing depth and limit assay-specific biases, different laboratories used diverse techniques to prepare libraries and sequence TCR repertoires. The study deeply sequenced blood TCR repertoires of about 5 healthy adults to estimate repertoire size and the extent of clonotype sharing between individuals. Each donor's leukapheresis produced roughly between about 0.9 and 9.5 billion PBMCs. The full study reports these points: Sampling was restricted to blood, and TCR repertoires in tissues likely differ from the TCR repertoires found in blood. Incomplete sequencing was indicated by rarefaction of sorted-subset datasets, despite the large sequencing depth. Based on pairwise subsampling, the degree of clonotype sharing among donors was expected to be affected by sequencing depth. Compared with non-shared clonotypes, clonotypes shared by all four sorted-subset donors had higher generation probabilities. Across a few donors, approximately 5% of naive CD4, roughly 3.4% of naive CD8, approximately 2.5% of memory CD4, and approximately 0.42% of memory CD8 clonotypes were shared. Naive subsets generally had larger estimated clonotype richness than memory subsets. The small number of donors limited the genetic and exposure-history diversity represented.

Using the deep immunoSEQ assay, multiplex PCR amplified TCR CDR3 regions from genomic DNA. Extracted genomic DNA from each cell subset was distributed evenly across all wells of several immunoSEQ 96-well plates, and each plate was treated as a replicate. For sorted subsets, approximately 190 ng genomic DNA, equal to some 28,000 T cell genomes, was loaded into each replicate PCR. Purified libraries were quantified with a Qubit 3.0 fluorometer, sized on a Bioanalyzer 2100, and re-quantified with the KAPA Library Quantification kit. Each immunoSEQ 96-well plate was sequenced on its own single-read 150-cycle Illumina NextSeq 550 flow cell. Turning to the authors' computational methods: Because the immunoSEQ output held only junctional sequences and lacked quality scores, the filtering could not match the filtering applied to full-length reads. To assign V/J genes and CDR3, sequences were annotated against IMGT germline references using PyIR, a Python wrapper for IgBLAST v1.9. Reads with weak V/J assignments (E-value above 1e-6), missing CDR3, stop codons, out-of-frame junctions, or ambiguous translated residues were removed. V3J clonotypes were defined by identical inferred V gene, J gene, and CDR3 amino acid sequence. The percentage overlap between two repertoires was calculated by dividing the number of shared unique clonotypes by the size of the smaller repertoire. Repertoire richness was assessed with RTK rarefaction, the Chao1 estimator, and Recon v2.1 estimates of unobserved clonotypes. Generation probabilities for all TCRbeta clonotypes obtained by the gDNA method from four donors were computed using OLGA. Drawn from immuneACCESS, this table holds only the in-frame rearrangements with V and J called that TCRdb kept. Clones are partly lost; checked studies trace under half to an unresolved V gene and leave the rest unexplained. V, J and clone size are those of that table, while D and trimming were read from the DNA. Here the sample has around 600,000 clones; 90% to 95% occur a single time. Together, the top ten hold about 0.11% of the sample.

CD8 naive samples were obtained by positive selection for CCR7 among CD45RO-negative cells, yielding a CD45RA+CCR7+ population from which TemRA cells were excluded. Donors were healthy HIV-negative adults with no recently reported acute infections or vaccinations. Every donor was a Caucasian adult living in Nashville, Tennessee, USA. Blood was obtained by leukapheresis, after which PBMCs were separated by Ficoll-Histopaque density gradient centrifugation and cryopreserved in liquid nitrogen vapor phase. Analytical flow cytometry was used to check the purity and quantity of every magnetically sorted T cell population. Each sorted fraction had its genomic DNA isolated and then quantified by UV absorbance on a Nanodrop 2000c.

The chain is assembled from TRBV5-1 and TRBJ2-1; the junction holds 10 bases that match TRBD2. The specimen sequenced was naive CD8+ T cells sorted from blood. The cell subset or site label corresponds to: CD45RA+CCR7+. The receptor comes from a woman in her twenties or thirties in good health. CDR3 reads: CASSFLSGRGNEQFF. The DNA sequence is TGCGCCAGCAGCTTTCTCAGCGGGAGGGGCAATGAGCAGTTCTTC.